This T cell receptor beta chain was retrieved from a study of cytomegalovirus exposure and HLA in healthy donors. Overall study: Most genotyped donors, over 70% of 300 to 400, had Caucasian-associated genetic ancestry. Study-wide results and limits: Cytomegalovirus association was assigned to about 150 TCR beta chains. Later analysis associated a missense DCLRE1C variant with TCR beta V- and J-gene trimming.

Amplification used 60 Vbeta primers and 13 Jbeta primers. Sequencing used immunoSEQ multiplex PCR; TCRdb keeps in-frame clones, though not all of them. The sample lists about 140,000 clones, around 80% seen once, with 4.5% in the top ten. CDR3 length equals 11 residues. Germline CDR1 SGHDN, CDR2 FVKESK. V lost 1 base and J 8 bases, leaving 5 bases between the germline ends. Each of the donors was a healthy bone marrow donor. Of note for this clone: No antigen is known for it.

The sample taken for sequencing was PBMCs. The chain uses TRBV14 and TRBJ1-1; D unresolved. The source is a man between 40 and 49 years old in good health and CMV-seronegative. The CDR3 DNA sequence: TGTGCCAGCAGCCAAGCAGGCGAAGCTTTCTTT. Protein: CASSQAGEAFF.